This TCR beta chain is from a study of cytomegalovirus exposure and HLA in healthy donors. Across the study: T cells numbering about 179 million yielded some 100 million unique TCR beta sequences in an earlier analysis.

In the PCR, 60 Vbeta and 13 Jbeta primers were used. TCRdb keeps only in-frame clones here, not all; method: immunoSEQ multiplex PCR. The data show about 130,000 clones, about 85% seen once. About this clone itself: Its specificity is unknown.

The germline gives CDR1 SGHVS, CDR2 FNYEAQ. Trimming cost V 5 bases and J 6 bases; bases outside gene matches: 7. The CDR3 runs 16 residues. Study results and caveats: As immune exposure information, only CMV serostatus was available. There were reportedly fewer N-insertions in an Asian-associated ancestry cluster than the roughly 670-donor mean, in a later analysis. Some public TCRs appeared in many individuals, while most sequences were rare.

The TCR originated in a boy aged 5-17 years in good health and CMV-seronegative. The sample comprised PBMCs. The V and J genes are TRBV7-6 and TRBJ2-7, with 16 bases fitting TRBD2. The CDR3 nucleotides are TGTGCCAGCAGCAAGGGACTAGCGGGAGGGCCGGTCGAGCAGTACTTC. Encoded protein: CASSKGLAGGPVEQYF.